This T cell receptor (beta chain) came from a study of cytomegalovirus exposure and HLA in healthy donors. Looked up from germline, CDR1 is LGHNT and CDR2 is FRNRAP. The CDR3 sequence is 15 residues long. V gave up 4 bases and J gave up 1 base; unmatched junction bases: 4. Study-level findings and limits: Presence/absence analyses took donor sequencing depth as roughly uniform. Common viral pathogens seemed to be connected with several of the most significant clusters, according to a later analysis. At a 0.05 false discovery rate, a later analysis found 18,000 or so TCR beta sequences to be associated with HLA alleles.

This clone showed up just a few times. Its antigen is unknown. With 60 Vbeta and 13 Jbeta primers, the PCR was carried out. Data came from immunoSEQ multiplex PCR; TCRdb stores just in-frame clones and leaves some out. The table includes around 140,000 clones, roughly 79% detected once. Sequences were obtained from PBMCs. V usage is TRBV12-5 and J usage is TRBJ1-1, with TRBD1 identical over 9 bases. This TCR was recovered from a woman under 30 in good health and CMV-seronegative. Here the CDR3 reads CASGSLGQGNTEAFF. The CDR3 DNA is TGTGCTAGTGGTTCCCTGGGACAGGGGAACACTGAAGCTTTCTTT.